The rows below give T cell receptor beta chains drawn from one sample of a study of blood T cell repertoires in COVID-19. Sequenced by immunoSEQ multiplex PCR; TCRdb stores in-frame clones only, minus some. Of nearly 60,000 clones listed, roughly 90% were seen once; the top ten hold 10% to 15%. Source material: peripheral blood. These receptors all come from a man between 60 and 70 years old with active COVID-19. The CDR3 runs from the conserved cysteine through the conserved F or W. The D gene is left open where the match is weak. Some rows have no size entry. The others give once, few or many, or a class for an expanded clone.

.	.	TRBV5-5	TRBJ1-5	CASSRTVTDQPQHF	TGTGCCAGCAGCAGGACAGTTACCGATCAGCCCCAGCATTTT
TRBD2	.	TRBV10-2	TRBJ2-5	CASSVGGRAETQYF	TGCGCCAGCAGTGTCGGCGGGAGAGCTGAGACCCAGTACTTC
TRBD2	.	TRBV7-2	TRBJ2-7	CASRAWVAGEGEQYF	TGTGCCAGCAGGGCTTGGGTAGCGGGAGAGGGTGAGCAGTACTTC
.	once	TRBV7-9	TRBJ1-4	CASSLGDRLTNEKLFF	TGTGCCAGCAGCTTAGGAGACAGGCTAACTAATGAAAAACTGTTTTTT
TRBD2	.	TRBV19	TRBJ2-1	CASSIVPSGGTLRNEQFF	TGTGCCAGTAGTATCGTGCCTAGCGGGGGGACCCTAAGGAATGAGCAGTTCTTC
.	.	TRBV28	TRBJ1-2	CASSEFRPNYGYTF	TGTGCCAGCAGCGAGTTCCGTCCCAACTATGGCTACACCTTC
TRBD1	.	TRBV19	TRBJ2-3	CASSIGDRAGDTQYF	TGTGCCAGTAGTATAGGGGACAGGGCTGGAGATACGCAGTATTTT
TRBD2	.	TRBV30	TRBJ2-5	CAWSMGLAGGKETQYF	TGTGCCTGGAGTATGGGACTAGCGGGGGGGAAAGAGACCCAGTACTTC
TRBD2	.	TRBV6-2/TRBV6-3	TRBJ2-7	CASSSGATGGPIYEQYF	TGTGCCAGCAGTTCCGGGGCTACGGGAGGGCCTATCTACGAGCAGTACTTC
.	.	TRBV7-8	TRBJ1-2	CASSLLGDIAYGYTF	TGTGCCAGCAGCCTGTTAGGGGACATCGCGTATGGCTACACCTTC
.	.	TRBV5-1	TRBJ2-3	CASSLYTDTQYF	TGCGCCAGCAGCTTGTACACAGATACGCAGTATTTT
.	.	TRBV28	TRBJ1-1	CASPPYPGGDTEAFF	TGTGCCAGCCCTCCCTACCCGGGCGGGGACACTGAAGCTTTCTTT
.	few	TRBV3-1/TRBV3-2	TRBJ1-6	CASSQGGQGNSPLHF	TGTGCCAGCAGCCAAGGAGGTCAGGGGAACTCACCCCTCCACTTT
.	.	TRBV18	TRBJ1-3	CASSPLRGGSGNTIYF	TGTGCCAGCTCACCACTCAGGGGCGGCTCTGGAAACACCATATATTTT
TRBD1	.	TRBV19	TRBJ1-3	CASSLTGVSGNTIYF	TGTGCCAGTAGTCTAACAGGGGTCTCTGGAAACACCATATATTTT
.	.	TRBV19	TRBJ1-1	CASRWEGGAEAFF	TGTGCCAGTAGGTGGGAGGGCGGCGCTGAAGCTTTCTTT
TRBD2	medium-sized	TRBV27	TRBJ2-1	CASSFRGDEQFF	TGTGCCAGCAGTTTCCGGGGGGATGAGCAGTTCTTC
.	.	TRBV6-2/TRBV6-3	TRBJ1-6	CASSYHRRAGDSPLHF	TGTGCCAGCAGTTACCACAGACGCGCGGGGGATTCACCCCTCCACTTT
TRBD2	.	TRBV28	TRBJ2-3	CAGQASGRIDTQYF	TGTGCCGGGCAGGCTAGCGGGAGAATAGATACGCAGTATTTT
.	.	TRBV11-2	TRBJ1-1	CASSLVGIPYTEAFF	TGTGCCAGCAGCTTAGTTGGCATTCCTTACACTGAAGCTTTCTTT
TRBD2	.	TRBV14	TRBJ2-1	CASSQVYSGRSNEQFF	TGTGCCAGCAGCCAAGTATACAGCGGGAGGTCCAATGAGCAGTTCTTC
TRBD1	.	TRBV5-5	TRBJ2-7	CASSAQGSSYEQYF	TGTGCCAGCAGCGCACAGGGGAGCTCCTACGAGCAGTACTTC